This entry lists 18 T cell receptor beta chains sequenced from one sample in a study of shared clonotypes between healthy human individuals. The table came from immunoSEQ multiplex PCR; TCRdb's copy has only in-frame clones and leaves some out. Among more than 2,000,000 clones, 85% to 95% were seen once, and the ten largest hold 0.39%. Specimen: naive CD4+ T cells from PBMCs. Subset defined: CD45RA+ positively selected. The receptor source for this set is a man aged 18 to 29 in good health. Some clones in this sample may be carry-over from other donors' samples.

CDR3 loop: CASSASQGYEQYF. The CDR3 nucleotides are TGTGCCAGCAGTGCGTCACAGGGATACGAGCAGTACTTC. The chain employs TRBV6-1 and TRBJ2-7, with a tentative D call TRBD1 (6 bases). Germline V gene data show CDR1 as MNHNS and CDR2 as SASEGT. This CDR3 comprises 13 residues. The V end lost 4 bases, the J end lost 4 bases, and 11 bases lay between the germline ends.

This rearrangement joins TRBV5-1 to TRBJ1-1; 9 bases agree with TRBD1. This CDR3 region has 16 residues. Losses at the gene ends were 2 bases for V and 5 bases for J; bases not matched to a gene: 10. Germline V gives CDR1 SGHRS, CDR2 YFSETQ. CDR3 region: CASSLMYRGPETEAFF. In DNA, the CDR3 is TGCGCCAGCAGCTTAATGTACAGGGGGCCGGAGACTGAAGCTTTCTTT.

The chain couples TRBV18 to TRBJ1-5; the D gene is possibly TRBD1 (5 bases). Germline-derived CDR1 and CDR2 are KGHSH and LQKENI. Trimming removed 2 bases at V and 7 bases at J, with 12 bases between. This CDR3 contains 14 residues. The CDR3 nucleotides read TGTGCCAGCTCACCAGGGGGAAAGGAGCAGCCCCAGCATTTT. It translates to CASSPGGKEQPQHF. Using reference TRBV18 and TRBJ1-5 for the parts outside the CDR3, the full variable domain is NAGVMQNPRHLVRRRGQEARLRCSPMKGHSHVYWYRQLPEEGLKFMVYLQKENIIDESGMPKERFSAEFPKEGPSILRIQQVVRGDSAAYFCASSPGGKEQPQHFGDGTRLSIL.

At least ten counts were recorded for this clone. An end of the junction does not agree with germline; a read error may underlie this. The chain is built from TRBV20-1 and TRBJ2-3; 10 nucleotides align to TRBD2. The CDR3 totals 11 residues. Germline loops: CDR1 DFQATT, CDR2 SNEGSKA (reference sequence). The CDR3 region has the DNA TGCAGTGCTAGTCCAGCGGGAGGGCCAAAATTT. Translated, it gives CSASPAGGPKF.

This chain uses TRBV28 with TRBJ1-1, with D tentatively TRBD1 (5 bases). The CDR3 runs to 14 residues. V dropped 10 bases and J dropped 5 bases, with 20 bases sitting between them. The germline CDR1 and CDR2 sequences are MDHEN and SYDVKM. CDR3 nucleotide sequence: TGTGCCATCTTGGGGGAGGGTAGGGGAACTGAAGCTTTCTTT. As protein: CAILGEGRGTEAFF.

The V gene is TRBV29-1, the J gene TRBJ2-3, with 8 bases identical to TRBD1. The CDR3 consists of 13 residues. V trimming: 3 bases; J trimming: 6 bases; junction bases outside the gene matches: 5. CDR1 is SQVTM, CDR2 ANQGSEA, per germline. In DNA, the CDR3 is TGCAGCGTTGATTCAGGGGGCCTCGATACGCAGTATTTT. The encoded protein is CSVDSGGLDTQYF.

This chain connects TRBV7-2 to TRBJ1-2; D gene ambiguous. The germline V gene encodes CDR1 SGHTA and CDR2 FQGNSA. The CDR3 spans 15 residues. V was cut by 2 bases and J by 0 bases, with 10 bases left in between. CDR3: CASSLSAQANYGYTF. The CDR3 nucleotides are TGTGCCAGCAGCTTATCCGCCCAAGCTAACTATGGCTACACCTTC.

The chain joins TRBV28 to TRBJ2-7, with a tentative D call TRBD2 (5 bases). The CDR3 sequence is 18 residues long. The germline V and J ends were trimmed by 4 bases and 3 bases, with 25 bases remaining between them. The germline CDR1 and CDR2 sequences are MDHEN and SYDVKM. The CDR3 coding sequence is TGTGCCAGCAGTTACCCGTTAAGCGGATCCACACCATACTACGAGCAGTACTTC. Its protein product is CASSYPLSGSTPYYEQYF. The whole variable domain, remainder taken from reference TRBV28 and TRBJ2-7, is DVKVTQSSRYLVKRTGEKVFLECVQDMDHENMFWYRQDPGLGLRLIYFSYDVKMKEKGDIPEGYSVSREKKERFSLILESASTNQTSMYLCASSYPLSGSTPYYEQYFGPGTRLTVT.

V gene TRBV2 combines with J gene TRBJ2-1; 8 bases agree with TRBD1. From germline, CDR1 is SNHLY and CDR2 FYNNEI. CDR3 size: 13 residues. V dropped 5 bases and J dropped 9; count of bases not matched to a gene: 6. CDR3 DNA: TGTGCCAGCAGTCGAACAGGGGGGAGTGAGCAGTTCTTC. Translated, it gives CASSRTGGSEQFF.

This rearrangement joins TRBV7-2 to TRBJ1-1; 7 bases fit TRBD1. There are 12 residues in the CDR3. The germline CDR1 and CDR2 sequences are SGHTA and FQGNSA. The V gene end was trimmed by 3 bases and the J gene end by 8 bases; junction bases not matched to a gene: 3. In DNA, the CDR3 is TGTGCCAGCAGCTTCTCCAGGGGGGAAGCTTTCTTT. It is translated as CASSFSRGEAFF.

The genes are TRBV5-1 and TRBJ1-1; a weak D match, TRBD1 (5 bases). Germline CDR1 SGHRS, CDR2 YFSETQ. Trimming took off 4 bases at V and 4 bases at J, with 14 bases between the two ends. The CDR3 length is 14 residues. In DNA, the CDR3 is TGCGCCAGCAGCGCATTGGACACCACCACTGAAGCTTTCTTT. This encodes CASSALDTTTEAFF.

The chain has TRBV9 and TRBJ2-1; tentatively, D is TRBD2 (6 bases). Germline V gene sequence: CDR1 SGDLS, CDR2 YYNGEE. This CDR3 spans 15 amino acids. Trimming left V 3 bases short and J 1 base short, with 11 bases between. The DNA for the CDR3 is TGTGCCAGCAGCGGGGACTGGATTTCCTACAATGAGCAGTTCTTC. It encodes CASSGDWISYNEQFF.

This chain connects TRBV7-9 to TRBJ2-5; D is possibly TRBD1 or TRBD2 (5 bases each). CDR3 length: 15 amino acids. The V end was cut by 8 bases, the J end by 3 bases, with 19 bases between. Germline CDR1 reads SEHNR; CDR2 reads FQNEAQ (reference sequence). The CDR3 region has the DNA TGTGCCAGCTCATCCTTCCGGGACGGTGAAGAGACCCAGTACTTC. Protein product: CASSSFRDGEETQYF.

CDR3 region: CASSFSSSGREETQYF. DNA of the CDR3: TGTGCCAGCAGCTTTTCCTCTAGCGGGAGGGAAGAGACCCAGTACTTC. The chain has TRBV11-2 and TRBJ2-5; 12 bases fit TRBD2. V gave up 3 bases and J gave up 3 bases; unmatched junction bases: 5. The CDR3 totals 16 residues. Germline-derived CDR1 and CDR2 are SGHAT and FQNNGV.

The rearrangement links TRBV28 to TRBJ2-5, with D perhaps TRBD2 (5 bases). CDR3 length: 13 amino acids. Germline values: CDR1 MDHEN, CDR2 SYDVKM. Trimming pared 6 bases from V and 5 bases from J, leaving 13 bases between. DNA of the CDR3: TGTGCCAGCAGGACGACCCCGGGGGAGACCCAGTACTTC. Protein sequence: CASRTTPGETQYF.

Turning to this clone: The sample has other DNA sequences that encode this CDR3 too. The gene calls are TRBV5-1 and TRBJ2-7; 11 nucleotides agree with TRBD1. Germline loops: CDR1 SGHRS, CDR2 YFSETQ. The CDR3 runs to 14 residues. V shed 4 bases, J shed 6 bases, and the junction held 6 bases outside the gene matches. CDR3 residues: CASSTGTGGLEQYF. CDR3 in DNA: TGCGCCAGCAGCACCGGGACAGGGGGGCTCGAGCAGTACTTC.

The CDR3 loop reads CASRRGQGDEKLFF. The CDR3 DNA reads as TGCGCCAGCAGAAGGGGACAGGGGGACGAAAAACTGTTTTTT. V gene TRBV5-1 combines with J gene TRBJ1-4, with 11 bases identical to TRBD1. Germline V gives CDR1 SGHRS, CDR2 YFSETQ. J was trimmed by 8 bases and V by 5 bases; bases with no gene match: 5. The CDR3 consists of 14 residues.

The CDR3 is CASSVVGSAGELFF. The DNA of the CDR3 is TGTGCCAGCAGCGTAGTGGGTTCTGCCGGGGAGCTGTTTTTT. The chain employs TRBV9 and TRBJ2-2; D ambiguous. Germline V gene sequence: CDR1 SGDLS, CDR2 YYNGEE. Trimming cost V 0 bases and J 6 bases, with 9 bases left between them. CDR3 size: 14 residues.